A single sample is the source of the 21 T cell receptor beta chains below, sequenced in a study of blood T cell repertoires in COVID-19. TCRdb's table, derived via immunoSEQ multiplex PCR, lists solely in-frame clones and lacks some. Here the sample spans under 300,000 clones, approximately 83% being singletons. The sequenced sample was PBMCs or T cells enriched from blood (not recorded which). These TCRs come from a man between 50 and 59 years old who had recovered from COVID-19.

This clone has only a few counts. CDR3 amino acids: CASSQVGDGSTDTQYF. The CDR3, as DNA: TGCGCCAGCAGCCAAGTAGGAGACGGTAGCACAGATACGCAGTATTTT. This chain joins TRBV4-3 and TRBJ2-3; the D is unclear. This CDR3 comprises 16 residues. CDR1 LGHNA and CDR2 YSLEER come from the germline V gene. The V end lost 1 base, the J end lost 0 bases, and 11 bases lay between the germline ends.

The CDR3 coding sequence is TGTGCCAGCAGTGAGGCCAGGGGGACGGGGCCCCAGCATTTT. This translates into CASSEARGTGPQHF. The chain employs TRBV2 and TRBJ1-5; TRBD1 matches at 7 bases. The CDR3 contains 14 residues. Trimming removed 3 bases from V and 9 bases from J; junction bases left unmatched: 8. Germline V gene lookup returns CDR1 SNHLY and CDR2 FYNNEI.

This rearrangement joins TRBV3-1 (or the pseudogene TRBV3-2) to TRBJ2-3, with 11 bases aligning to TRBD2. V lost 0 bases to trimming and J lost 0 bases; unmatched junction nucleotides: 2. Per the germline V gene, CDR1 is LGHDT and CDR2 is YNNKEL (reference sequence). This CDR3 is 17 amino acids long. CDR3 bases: TGTGCCAGCAGCCAAGACGGACTAGCGGGCAGCACAGATACGCAGTATTTT. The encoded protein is CASSQDGLAGSTDTQYF.

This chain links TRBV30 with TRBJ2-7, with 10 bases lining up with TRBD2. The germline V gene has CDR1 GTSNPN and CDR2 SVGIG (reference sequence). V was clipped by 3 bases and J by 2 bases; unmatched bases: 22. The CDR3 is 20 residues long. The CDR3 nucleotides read TGTGCCTGGAGCCGATTTAGAGGTGACTTTCTAGCGGGGGCCACCTACGAGCAGTACTTC. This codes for CAWSRFRGDFLAGATYEQYF. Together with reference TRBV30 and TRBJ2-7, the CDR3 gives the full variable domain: SQTIHQWPATLVQPVGSPLSLECTVEGTSNPNLYWYRQAAGRGLQLLFYSVGIGQISSEVPQNLSASRPQDRQFILSSKKLLLSDSGFYLCAWSRFRGDFLAGATYEQYFGPGTRLTVT.

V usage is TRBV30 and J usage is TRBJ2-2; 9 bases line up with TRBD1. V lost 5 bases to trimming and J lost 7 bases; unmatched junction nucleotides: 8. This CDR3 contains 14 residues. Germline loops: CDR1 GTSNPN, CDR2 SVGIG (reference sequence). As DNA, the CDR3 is TGTGCCTGGTGTCCGGGACAGGGTGTCGGGGAGCTGTTTTTT. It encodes CAWCPGQGVGELFF.

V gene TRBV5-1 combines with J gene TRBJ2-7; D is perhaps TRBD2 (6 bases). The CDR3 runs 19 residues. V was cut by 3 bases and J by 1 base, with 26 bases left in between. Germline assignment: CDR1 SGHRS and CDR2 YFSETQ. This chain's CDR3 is CASSSNPGAERKLSYEQYF. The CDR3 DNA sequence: TGCGCCAGCAGCTCAAATCCGGGAGCAGAACGAAAATTATCCTACGAGCAGTACTTC. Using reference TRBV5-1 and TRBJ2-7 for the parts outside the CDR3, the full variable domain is KAGVTQTPRYLIKTRGQQVTLSCSPISGHRSVSWYQQTPGQGLQFLFEYFSETQRNKGNFPGRFSGRQFSNSRSEMNVSTLELGDSALYLCASSSNPGAERKLSYEQYFGPGTRLTVT.

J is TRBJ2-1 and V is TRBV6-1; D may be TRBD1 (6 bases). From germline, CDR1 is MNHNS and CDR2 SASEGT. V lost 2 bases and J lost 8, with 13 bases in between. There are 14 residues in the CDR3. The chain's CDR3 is CASSELSRGDEQFF. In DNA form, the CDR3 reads TGTGCCAGCAGTGAACTGTCCAGGGGTGATGAGCAGTTCTTC.

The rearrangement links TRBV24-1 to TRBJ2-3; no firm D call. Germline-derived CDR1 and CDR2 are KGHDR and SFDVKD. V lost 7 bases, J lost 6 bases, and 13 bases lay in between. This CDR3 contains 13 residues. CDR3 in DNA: TGTGCCACCAGCCCCCTAGACTGGGATACGCAGTATTTT. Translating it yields CATSPLDWDTQYF.

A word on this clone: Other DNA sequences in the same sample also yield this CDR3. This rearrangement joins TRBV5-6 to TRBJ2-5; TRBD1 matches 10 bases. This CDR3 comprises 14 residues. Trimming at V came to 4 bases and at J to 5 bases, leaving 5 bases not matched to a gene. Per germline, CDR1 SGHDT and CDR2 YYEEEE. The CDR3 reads CASSRQGALETQYF. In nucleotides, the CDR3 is TGTGCCAGCAGCCGACAGGGGGCATTGGAGACCCAGTACTTC.

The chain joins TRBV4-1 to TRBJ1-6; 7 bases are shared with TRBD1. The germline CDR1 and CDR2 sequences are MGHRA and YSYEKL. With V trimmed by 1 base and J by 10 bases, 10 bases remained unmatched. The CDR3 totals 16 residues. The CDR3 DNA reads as TGCGCCAGCAGCCAAGGGGGACAGTGGACATTGTCACCCCTCCACTTT. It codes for CASSQGGQWTLSPLHF.

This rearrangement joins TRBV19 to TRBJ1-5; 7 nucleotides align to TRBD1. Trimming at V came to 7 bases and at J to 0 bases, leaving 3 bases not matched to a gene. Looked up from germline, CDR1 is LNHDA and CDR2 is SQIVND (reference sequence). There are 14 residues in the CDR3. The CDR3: CASKGQYSNQPQHF. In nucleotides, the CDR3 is TGTGCCAGTAAGGGACAGTATAGCAATCAGCCCCAGCATTTT.

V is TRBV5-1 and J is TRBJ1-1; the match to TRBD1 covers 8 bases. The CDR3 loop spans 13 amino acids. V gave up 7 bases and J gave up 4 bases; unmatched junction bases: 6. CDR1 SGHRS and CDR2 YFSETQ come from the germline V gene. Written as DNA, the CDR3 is TGCGCCAGCGGCCAGACAGGGGTCACTGAAGCTTTCTTT. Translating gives CASGQTGVTEAFF.

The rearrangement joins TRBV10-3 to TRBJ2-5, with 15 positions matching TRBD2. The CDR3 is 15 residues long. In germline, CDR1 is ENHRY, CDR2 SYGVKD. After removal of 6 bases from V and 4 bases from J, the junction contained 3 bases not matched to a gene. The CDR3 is CAISQGLAGGETQYF. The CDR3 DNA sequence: TGTGCCATCAGCCAGGGACTAGCGGGAGGAGAGACCCAGTACTTC.

The CDR3 DNA reads TGTGCCAGCAGCCTCCTGAACACTGAAGCTTTCTTT. Protein sequence: CASSLLNTEAFF. This chain joins TRBV11-3 and TRBJ1-1; D unclear. Germline V CDR1 and CDR2: SGHNT, YENEEA. The ends were cut back, 5 bases at V and 0 bases at J, with 4 bases in the middle. The CDR3 sequence is 12 residues long.

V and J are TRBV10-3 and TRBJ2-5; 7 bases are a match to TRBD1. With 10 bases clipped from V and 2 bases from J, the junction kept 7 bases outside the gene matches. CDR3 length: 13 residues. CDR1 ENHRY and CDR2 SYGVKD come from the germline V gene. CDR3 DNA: TGTGCCACCGGGACAGCGACACAAGAGACCCAGTACTTC. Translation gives CATGTATQETQYF.

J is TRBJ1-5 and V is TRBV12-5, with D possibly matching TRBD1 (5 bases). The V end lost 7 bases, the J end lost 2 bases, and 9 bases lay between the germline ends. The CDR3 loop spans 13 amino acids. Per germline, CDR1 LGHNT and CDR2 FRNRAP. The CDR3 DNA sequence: TGTGCTAGTGCTCTGACAGGCAATCAGCCCCAGCATTTT. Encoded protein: CASALTGNQPQHF.

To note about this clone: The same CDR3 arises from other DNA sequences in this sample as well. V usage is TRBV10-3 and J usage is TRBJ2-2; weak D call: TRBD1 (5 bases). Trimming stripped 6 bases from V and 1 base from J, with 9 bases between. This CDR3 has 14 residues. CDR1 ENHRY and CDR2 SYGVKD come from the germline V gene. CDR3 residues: CAIRPGQNTGELFF. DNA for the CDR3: TGTGCCATCAGACCCGGACAGAACACCGGGGAGCTGTTTTTT.

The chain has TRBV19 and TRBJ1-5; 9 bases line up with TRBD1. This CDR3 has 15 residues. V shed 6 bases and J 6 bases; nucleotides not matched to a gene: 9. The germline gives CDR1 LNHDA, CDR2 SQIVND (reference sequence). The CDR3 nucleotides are TGTGCCAGTAGCAAACGGACAGGGGAGCTTCAGCCCCAGCATTTT. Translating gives CASSKRTGELQPQHF. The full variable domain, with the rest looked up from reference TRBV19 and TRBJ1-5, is DGGITQSPKYLFRKEGQNVTLSCEQNLNHDAMYWYRQDPGQGLRLIYYSQIVNDFQKGDIAEGYSVSREKKESFPLTVTSAQKNPTAFYLCASSKRTGELQPQHFGDGTRLSIL.

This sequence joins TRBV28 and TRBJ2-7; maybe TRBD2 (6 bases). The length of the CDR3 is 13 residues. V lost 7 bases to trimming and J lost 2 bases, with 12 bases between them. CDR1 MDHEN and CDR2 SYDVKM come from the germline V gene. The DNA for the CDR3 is TGTGCCAGCACGGGCGGAGGGACCTACGAGCAGTACTTC. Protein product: CASTGGGTYEQYF.

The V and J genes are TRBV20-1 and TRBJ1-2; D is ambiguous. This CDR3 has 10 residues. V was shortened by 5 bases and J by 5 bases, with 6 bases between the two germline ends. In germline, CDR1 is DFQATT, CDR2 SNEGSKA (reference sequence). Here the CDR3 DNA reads TGCAGTGCTTACGGGTATGGCTACACCTTC. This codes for CSAYGYGYTF.

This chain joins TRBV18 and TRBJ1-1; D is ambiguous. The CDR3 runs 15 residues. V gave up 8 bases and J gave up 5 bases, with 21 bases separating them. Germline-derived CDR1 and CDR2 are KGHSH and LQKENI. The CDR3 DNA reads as TGTGCCAGCGCCATCCGTACTGGTGAGGAAACTGAAGCTTTCTTT. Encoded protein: CASAIRTGEETEAFF.